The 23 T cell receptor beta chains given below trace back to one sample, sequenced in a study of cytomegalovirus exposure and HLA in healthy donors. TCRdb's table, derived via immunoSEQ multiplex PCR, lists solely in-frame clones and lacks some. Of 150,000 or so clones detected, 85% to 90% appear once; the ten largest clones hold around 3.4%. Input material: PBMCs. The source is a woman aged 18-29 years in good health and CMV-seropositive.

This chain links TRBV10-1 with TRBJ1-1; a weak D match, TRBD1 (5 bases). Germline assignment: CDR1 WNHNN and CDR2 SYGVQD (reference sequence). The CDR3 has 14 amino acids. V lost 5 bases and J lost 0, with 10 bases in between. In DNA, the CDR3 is TGCGCCAGCAGTCCAGGGTCCTTGAACACTGAAGCTTTCTTT. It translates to CASSPGSLNTEAFF.

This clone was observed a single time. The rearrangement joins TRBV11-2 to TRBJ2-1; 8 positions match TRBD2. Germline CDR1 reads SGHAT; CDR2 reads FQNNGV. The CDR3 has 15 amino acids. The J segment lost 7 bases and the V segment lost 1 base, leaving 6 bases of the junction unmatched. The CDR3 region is CASSLAREGRNEQFF. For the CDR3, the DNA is TGTGCCAGCAGCTTAGCCCGGGAGGGCCGGAATGAGCAGTTCTTC.

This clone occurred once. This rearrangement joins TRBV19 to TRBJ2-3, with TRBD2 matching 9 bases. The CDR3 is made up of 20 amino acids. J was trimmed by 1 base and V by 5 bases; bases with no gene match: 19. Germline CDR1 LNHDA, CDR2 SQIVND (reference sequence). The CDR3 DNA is TGTGCCAGTAGTGACAGACAGGGAGATAGCGGGAGATACGGCACAGATACGCAGTATTTT. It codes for CASSDRQGDSGRYGTDTQYF.

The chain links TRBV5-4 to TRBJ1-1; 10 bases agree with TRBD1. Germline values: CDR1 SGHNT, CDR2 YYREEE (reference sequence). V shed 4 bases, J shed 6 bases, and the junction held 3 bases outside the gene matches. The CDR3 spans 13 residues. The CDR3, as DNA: TGTGCCAGCAGCCGGACAGGGGGTCCTGAAGCTTTCTTT. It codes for CASSRTGGPEAFF.

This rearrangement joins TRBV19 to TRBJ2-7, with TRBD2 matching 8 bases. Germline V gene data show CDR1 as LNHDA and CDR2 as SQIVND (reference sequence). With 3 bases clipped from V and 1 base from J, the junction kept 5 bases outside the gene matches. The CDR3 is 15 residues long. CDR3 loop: CASSIMIAGSYEQYF. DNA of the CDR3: TGTGCCAGTAGTATTATGATAGCGGGATCCTACGAGCAGTACTTC. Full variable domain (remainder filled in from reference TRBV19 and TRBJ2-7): DGGITQSPKYLFRKEGQNVTLSCEQNLNHDAMYWYRQDPGQGLRLIYYSQIVNDFQKGDIAEGYSVSREKKESFPLTVTSAQKNPTAFYLCASSIMIAGSYEQYFGPGTRLTVT.

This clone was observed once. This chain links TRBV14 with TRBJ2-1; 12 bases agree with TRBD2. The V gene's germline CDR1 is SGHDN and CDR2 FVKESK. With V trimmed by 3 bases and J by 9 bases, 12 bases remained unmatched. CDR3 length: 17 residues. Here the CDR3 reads CASSHKRTSGISGEQFF. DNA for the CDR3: TGTGCCAGCAGCCACAAAAGGACTAGCGGGATCAGCGGTGAGCAGTTCTTC.

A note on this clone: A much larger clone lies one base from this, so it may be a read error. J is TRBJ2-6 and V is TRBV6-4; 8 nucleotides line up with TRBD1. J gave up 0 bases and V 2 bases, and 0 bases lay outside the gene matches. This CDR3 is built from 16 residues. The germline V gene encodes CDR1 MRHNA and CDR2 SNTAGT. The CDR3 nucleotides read TGTGCCAGCAGTGACACAGGGGGCTCTGGGGCCAACGTCCTGACTTTC. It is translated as CASSDTGGSGANVLTF.

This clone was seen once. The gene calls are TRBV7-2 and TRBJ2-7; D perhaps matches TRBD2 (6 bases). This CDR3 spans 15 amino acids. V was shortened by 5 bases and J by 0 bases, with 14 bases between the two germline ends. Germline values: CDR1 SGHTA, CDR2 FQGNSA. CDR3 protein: CASSPGTAVSYEQYF. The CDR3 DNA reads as TGTGCCAGCAGCCCCGGGACTGCCGTCTCCTACGAGCAGTACTTC.

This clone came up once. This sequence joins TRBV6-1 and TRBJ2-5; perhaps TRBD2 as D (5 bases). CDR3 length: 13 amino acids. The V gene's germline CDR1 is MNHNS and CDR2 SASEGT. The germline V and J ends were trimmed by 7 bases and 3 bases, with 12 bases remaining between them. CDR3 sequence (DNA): TGTGCCAGCATGATAGAAGCGGAAGAGACCCAGTACTTC. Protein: CASMIEAEETQYF.

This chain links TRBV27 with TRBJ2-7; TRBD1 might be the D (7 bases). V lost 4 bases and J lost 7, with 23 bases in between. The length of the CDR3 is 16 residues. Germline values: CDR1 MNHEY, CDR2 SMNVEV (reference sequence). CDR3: CASSYKYPSGGGEQYF. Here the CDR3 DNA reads TGTGCCAGCAGTTATAAGTATCCGTCAGGGGGAGGAGAGCAGTACTTC.

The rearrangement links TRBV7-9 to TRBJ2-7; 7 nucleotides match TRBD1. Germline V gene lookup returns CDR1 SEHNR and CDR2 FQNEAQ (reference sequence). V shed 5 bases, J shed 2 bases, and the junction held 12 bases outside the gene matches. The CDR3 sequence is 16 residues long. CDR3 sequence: CASSPSGRGFTYEQYF. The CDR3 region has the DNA TGTGCCAGCAGCCCTTCGGGCAGGGGGTTCACCTACGAGCAGTACTTC.

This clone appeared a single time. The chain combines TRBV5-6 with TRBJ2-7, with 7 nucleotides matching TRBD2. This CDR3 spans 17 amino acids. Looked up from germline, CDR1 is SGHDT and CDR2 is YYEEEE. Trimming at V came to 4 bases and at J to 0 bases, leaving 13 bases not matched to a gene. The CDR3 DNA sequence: TGTGCCAGCAGCATAATGGTCTCTAGCGGCAACTCCTACGAGCAGTACTTC. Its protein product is CASSIMVSSGNSYEQYF.

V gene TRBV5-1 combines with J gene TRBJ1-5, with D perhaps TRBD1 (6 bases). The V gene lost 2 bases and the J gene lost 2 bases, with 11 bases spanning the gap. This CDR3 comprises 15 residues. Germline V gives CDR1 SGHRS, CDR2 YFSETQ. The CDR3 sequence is CASSLGGRGNQPQHF. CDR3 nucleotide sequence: TGCGCCAGCAGCTTAGGGGGTCGTGGCAATCAGCCCCAGCATTTT. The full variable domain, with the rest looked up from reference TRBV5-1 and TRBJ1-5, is KAGVTQTPRYLIKTRGQQVTLSCSPISGHRSVSWYQQTPGQGLQFLFEYFSETQRNKGNFPGRFSGRQFSNSRSEMNVSTLELGDSALYLCASSLGGRGNQPQHFGDGTRLSIL.

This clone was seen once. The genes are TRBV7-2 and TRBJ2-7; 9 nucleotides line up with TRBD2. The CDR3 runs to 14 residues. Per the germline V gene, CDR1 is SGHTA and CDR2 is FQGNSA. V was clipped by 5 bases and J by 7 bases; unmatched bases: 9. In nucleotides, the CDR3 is TGTGCCAGCAGCCGGATAGCGGGAGCTGGAGAGCAGTACTTC. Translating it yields CASSRIAGAGEQYF.

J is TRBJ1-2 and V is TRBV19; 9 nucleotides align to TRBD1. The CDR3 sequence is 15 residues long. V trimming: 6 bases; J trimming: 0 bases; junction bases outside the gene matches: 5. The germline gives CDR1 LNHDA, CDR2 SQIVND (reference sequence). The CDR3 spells CASREDRGPNYGYTF. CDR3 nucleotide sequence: TGTGCCAGTAGAGAGGACAGGGGTCCTAACTATGGCTACACCTTC.

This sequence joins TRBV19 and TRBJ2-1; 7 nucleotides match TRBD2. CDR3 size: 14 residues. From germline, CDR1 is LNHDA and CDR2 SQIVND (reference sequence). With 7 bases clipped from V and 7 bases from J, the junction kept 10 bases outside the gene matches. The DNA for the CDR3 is TGTGCCAGTATCTCAGCGGGATTGGATAATGAGCAGTTCTTC. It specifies CASISAGLDNEQFF.

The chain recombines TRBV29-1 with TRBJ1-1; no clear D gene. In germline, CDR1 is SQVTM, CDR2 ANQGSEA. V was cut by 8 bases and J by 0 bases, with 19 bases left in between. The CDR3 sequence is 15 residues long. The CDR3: CSFTAGYALNTEAFF. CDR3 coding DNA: TGCAGCTTTACGGCGGGGTATGCTTTGAACACTGAAGCTTTCTTT.

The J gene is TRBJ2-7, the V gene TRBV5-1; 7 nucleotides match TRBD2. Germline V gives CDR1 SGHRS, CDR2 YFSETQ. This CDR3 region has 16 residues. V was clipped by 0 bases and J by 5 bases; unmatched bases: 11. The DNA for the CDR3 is TGCGCCAGCAGCTTGGAAGGACTAGAGTTGAGCGACGAGCAGTACTTC. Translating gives CASSLEGLELSDEQYF.

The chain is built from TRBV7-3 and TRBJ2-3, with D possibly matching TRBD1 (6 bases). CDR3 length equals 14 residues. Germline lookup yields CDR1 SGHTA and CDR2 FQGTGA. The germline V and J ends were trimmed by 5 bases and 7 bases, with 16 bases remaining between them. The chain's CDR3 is CASSPKGGPYTQYF. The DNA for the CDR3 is TGTGCCAGCAGCCCCAAAGGGGGTCCGTATACGCAGTATTTT.

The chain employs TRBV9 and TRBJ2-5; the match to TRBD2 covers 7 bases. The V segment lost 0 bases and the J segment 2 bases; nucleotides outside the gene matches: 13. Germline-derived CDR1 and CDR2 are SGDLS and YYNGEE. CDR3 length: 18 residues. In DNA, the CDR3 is TGTGCCAGCAGCGTAGGGGGCGGGAGTTTAGGGAGGCAAGAGACCCAGTACTTC. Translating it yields CASSVGGGSLGRQETQYF.

For the CDR3, the DNA is TGCGCCAGCAGCTTGGCCAGGGTTAGCAGCACAGATACGCAGTATTTT. Protein product: CASSLARVSSTDTQYF. The chain uses TRBV5-1 and TRBJ2-3, with a tentative D call TRBD1 (5 bases). CDR1 is SGHRS, CDR2 YFSETQ, per germline. CDR3 length: 16 amino acids. V dropped 0 bases and J dropped 0 bases, with 11 bases sitting between them.

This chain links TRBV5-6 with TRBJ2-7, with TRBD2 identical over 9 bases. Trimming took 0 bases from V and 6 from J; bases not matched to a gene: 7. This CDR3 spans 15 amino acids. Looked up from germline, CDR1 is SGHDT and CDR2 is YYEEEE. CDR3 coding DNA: TGTGCCAGCAGCTTGGGCCCTAGCGGGATTGGCGAGCAGTACTTC. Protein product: CASSLGPSGIGEQYF.

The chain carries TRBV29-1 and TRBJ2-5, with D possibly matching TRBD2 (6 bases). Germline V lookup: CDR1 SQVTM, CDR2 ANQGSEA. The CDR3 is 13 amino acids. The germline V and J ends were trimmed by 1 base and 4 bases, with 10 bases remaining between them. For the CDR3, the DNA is TGCAGCGTTGAAGGCGGCGGGATAGAGACCCAGTACTTC. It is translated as CSVEGGGIETQYF.